The subject of this entry is one TCR beta chain. Its antigen is unknown. No much larger clone is present one base from it, and per-base qualities are unavailable. The sample's treatment or condition label is to be understood as: in vitro stimulation with specific CMV peptide epitopes to enrich CMV-specific T cells. The data were taken from a study of T cell repertoires in cytomegalovirus infection (dated by TCRdb to about 2019). In terms of the full investigation: Recently identified HLA-C-restricted CMV epitopes, whose presentation resists viral immunomodulation, were targeted by peptide stimulations together with well-studied HLA-B-restricted epitopes. Donor HLA type was relevant to the analysis, because carriage of CMV infection together with the matching HLA type was indicated by public TCR beta signatures.

The instrument was an Illumina HiSeq 1500. TCRdb reprocessing: public reads trimmed at Q25 with fastp, clones called with MiXCR, in-frame beta chains kept. Entries are consolidated by CDR3 protein sequence, retaining the most common genes and DNA. Counted in this sample were some 350,000 distinct CDR3 sequences; roughly 29% of them appeared once. Over 15% of the sample goes to the ten largest clones. General findings and caveats noted by the study authors: Carriers of CMV infection plus the relevant HLA type were discriminated by the cumulative frequency of public TCR beta family members in the study cohort and in an independent approximately 360-donor cohort. The ex vivo response was dominated by HLA-C-restricted CMV-specific TCR beta clonotypes, which also provided the single most frequent clonotype in two of eight donors.

The clonotype originates from a human donor in good health (CMV status not recorded). Some clones in this sample may be carry-over from other donors' samples. Sequences were derived from cultured PBMCs, sampled from culture after CMV antigen stimulation.

CDR3 region: CSRGRAYPFIDEQFF. The DNA reads as follows: TGCTCACGCGGGAGGGCCTATCCGTTTATCGATGAGCAGTTCTTC. The rearrangement combines TRBV20-1 with TRBJ2-1, with 9 junctional bases fitting TRBD2. The germline V gene (reference sequence) sets CDR1 to DFQATT and CDR2 to SNEGSKA. Reading from cysteine to phenylalanine, the CDR3 counts 15 amino acids. CDR3 DNA only is kept here, 45 bases in frame from base 1.